Shown below are 23 T cell receptor beta chains from a single sample sequenced in a study of OX40 agonist ivuxolimab in advanced cancers. The library relied on the immunoSEQ multiplex PCR assay. The immuneACCESS repertoire file appears here via TCRdb, limited to in-frame rearrangements. These files lack a portion of the clones; in checked studies, under half of the deficit traces to unresolved V genes, and the cause of the others is not known. For this sample there are about 70,000 clones; about four fifths appear just once. In total, the top ten clones hold around 5% of the sample. The sequenced sample was CD4+ or CD8+ T cells sorted from blood, obtained in a trial of the OX40 agonist ivuxolimab. These receptors came from an adult with an advanced solid tumor such as melanoma, head and neck, liver or kidney cancer.

This rearrangement joins TRBV2 to TRBJ2-2; D might be TRBD1 (5 bases). Trimming removed 4 bases from V and 0 bases from J, with 12 bases in between. This CDR3 is 16 amino acids long. Per the germline V gene, CDR1 is SNHLY and CDR2 is FYNNEI. The CDR3 DNA reads as TGTGCCAGCAGTGGCAGGGCCGGCGCGAACACCGGGGAGCTGTTTTTT. Translating gives CASSGRAGANTGELFF. The full variable domain, in which reference TRBV2 and TRBJ2-2 provide the parts outside the CDR3, is EPEVTQTPSHQVTQMGQEVILRCVPISNHLYFYWYRQILGQKVEFLVSFYNNEISEKSEIFDDQFSVERPDGSNFTLKIRSTKLEDSAMYFCASSGRAGANTGELFFGEGSRLTVL.

The CDR3 DNA is TGTGCCAGCAGTTACGCGGACAGCGGGGCTGGTGAGCAGTTCTTC. As protein: CASSYADSGAGEQFF. The J gene is TRBJ2-1, the V gene TRBV6-6; tentative D call: TRBD2 (7 bases). The CDR3 runs 15 residues. V lost 2 bases, J lost 9 bases, and 17 bases lay in between. Germline CDR1 MNHNY, CDR2 SVGAGI (reference sequence).

The genes are TRBV6-1 and TRBJ2-3, with 8 bases identical to TRBD1. V was clipped by 8 bases and J by 2 bases; unmatched bases: 3. The CDR3 runs to 13 residues. Germline lookup yields CDR1 MNHNS and CDR2 SASEGT. CDR3 DNA: TGTGCCAGCCAGGACAGGGTCACAGATACGCAGTATTTT. Translation: CASQDRVTDTQYF.

The V gene is TRBV2, the J gene TRBJ1-2; D is undetermined. The V end was cut by 7 bases, the J end by 0 bases, with 9 bases between. This CDR3 spans 13 amino acids. The germline V gene has CDR1 SNHLY and CDR2 FYNNEI. The CDR3 sequence is CASNFYPNYGYTF. CDR3 DNA: TGTGCCAGCAATTTCTACCCTAACTATGGCTACACCTTC.

This chain links TRBV28 with TRBJ2-7; D perhaps matches TRBD1 (6 bases). The CDR3 is 14 residues long. The germline CDR1 and CDR2 sequences are MDHEN and SYDVKM. The V and J ends lost 5 bases and 2 bases respectively, with 13 bases between them. The CDR3 DNA reads as TGTGCCAGCAGTCCTTCGGGACATCCCTACGAGCAGTACTTC. It encodes CASSPSGHPYEQYF.

This clone was observed once. The chain uses TRBV5-5 and TRBJ1-6; 7 nucleotides match TRBD1. CDR1 and CDR2 (germline): SGHKS, YYEKEE (reference sequence). The ends lost 2 bases at V and 11 bases at J; junction bases unmatched: 7. The CDR3 has 14 residues. CDR3 in DNA: TGTGCCAGCAGCTTAGGACAGGAGAGTACACCCCTCCACTTT. This codes for CASSLGQESTPLHF.

This clone was recorded only once. The V gene is TRBV11-3, the J gene TRBJ2-2; 9 bases line up with TRBD1. This CDR3 has 16 amino acids. The trim removed 1 base at V and 5 bases at J, leaving 5 bases unmatched. The germline V gene has CDR1 SGHNT and CDR2 YENEEA. CDR3 DNA: TGTGCCAGCAGCTTAGGAGGGACAGGGCGAACCGGGGAGCTGTTTTTT. Translating it yields CASSLGGTGRTGELFF.

The rearrangement joins TRBV4-1 to TRBJ2-1; 9 nucleotides align to TRBD2. CDR1 is MGHRA and CDR2 is YSYEKL in the germline V gene. The CDR3 has 18 amino acids. J was trimmed by 6 bases and V by 1 base; bases with no gene match: 13. This chain's CDR3 is CASSQGHSRAGGRNEQFF. The CDR3 DNA is TGCGCCAGCAGCCAAGGACATAGTAGGGCGGGGGGGCGCAATGAGCAGTTCTTC.

This chain uses TRBV7-9 with TRBJ2-7, with 11 bases that match TRBD1. CDR3 length: 15 amino acids. The V and J ends lost 6 bases and 5 bases, in that order; junction bases with no gene match: 9. Per the germline V gene, CDR1 is SEHNR and CDR2 is FQNEAQ (reference sequence). CDR3 residues: CASRRTGGRVDEQYF. CDR3 in DNA: TGTGCCAGCAGAAGGACAGGGGGCAGAGTAGACGAGCAGTACTTC. Together with reference TRBV7-9 and TRBJ2-7, the CDR3 gives the full variable domain: DTGVSQNPRHKITKRGQNVTFRCDPISEHNRLYWYRQTLGQGPEFLTYFQNEAQLEKSRLLSDRFSAERPKGSFSTLEIQRTEQGDSAMYLCASRRTGGRVDEQYFGPGTRLTVT.

This sequence joins TRBV2 and TRBJ2-6, with 7 bases identical to TRBD2. V shed 0 bases and J 0 bases; nucleotides not matched to a gene: 8. The V gene's germline CDR1 is SNHLY and CDR2 FYNNEI. The CDR3 is made up of 19 amino acids. CDR3 amino acids: CASSEALRLAPSGANVLTF. CDR3 DNA sequence: TGTGCCAGCAGTGAAGCGCTTCGACTAGCCCCCTCTGGGGCCAACGTCCTGACTTTC.

The V and J genes are TRBV2 and TRBJ2-7; TRBD2 agrees at 8 bases. The CDR3 spans 15 residues. Germline loops: CDR1 SNHLY, CDR2 FYNNEI. The V segment lost 8 bases and the J segment 5 bases; nucleotides outside the gene matches: 14. DNA for the CDR3: TGTGCCAGCCGGCCCCCGGGGGGGGGCAAGGACGAGCAGTACTTC. Residues: CASRPPGGGKDEQYF.

J is TRBJ1-6 and V is TRBV7-3, with D maybe TRBD1 (6 bases). The germline gives CDR1 SGHTA, CDR2 FQGTGA. Trimming shortened V by 1 base and J by 7 bases, and 8 bases separated the two germline ends. The CDR3 covers 14 residues. CDR3 amino acids: CASSLNRANSPLHF. CDR3 nucleotide sequence: TGTGCCAGCAGCTTAAACAGGGCGAATTCACCCCTCCACTTT.

The CDR3 sequence: CASSPGRGQGTYEQYF. The CDR3 DNA reads TGTGCCAGCAGCCCCGGCCGTGGACAGGGGACCTACGAGCAGTACTTC. The rearrangement uses TRBV7-9 and TRBJ2-7; 9 bases are shared with TRBD1. Looked up from germline, CDR1 is SEHNR and CDR2 is FQNEAQ (reference sequence). The J segment lost 2 bases and the V segment lost 5 bases, leaving 10 bases of the junction unmatched. This CDR3 contains 16 residues.

CDR3 protein: CASSLVPRSRGNEQFF. The CDR3 region has the DNA TGTGCCAGCAGCTTAGTTCCTAGATCAAGAGGGAATGAGCAGTTCTTC. The rearrangement joins TRBV7-2 to TRBJ2-1, with D tentatively TRBD2 (5 bases). CDR1 SGHTA and CDR2 FQGNSA come from the germline V gene. The V end was cut by 1 base, the J end by 7 bases, with 17 bases between. The CDR3 is made up of 16 amino acids. Filled out from reference TRBV7-2 and TRBJ2-1, the complete variable domain reads GAGVSQSPSNKVTEKGKDVELRCDPISGHTALYWYRQSLGQGLEFLIYFQGNSAPDKSGLPSDRFSAERTGGSVSTLTIQRTQQEDSAVYLCASSLVPRSRGNEQFFGPGTRLTVL.

The rearrangement uses TRBV5-6 and TRBJ1-5; possible D gene TRBD1, 5 bases. Germline V gene sequence: CDR1 SGHDT, CDR2 YYEEEE. The CDR3 loop spans 13 amino acids. Trimming removed 4 bases from V and 4 bases from J, with 9 bases in between. This chain's CDR3 is CASSGGLNQPQHF. The CDR3 DNA follows: TGTGCCAGCAGCGGGGGTCTGAATCAGCCCCAGCATTTT.

V usage is TRBV5-6 and J usage is TRBJ1-6; 9 bases agree with TRBD1. Per germline, CDR1 SGHDT and CDR2 YYEEEE. V lost 0 bases, J lost 6 bases, and 1 base stayed unmatched. The CDR3 has 15 amino acids. CDR3 sequence reads: CASSLGQGGNSPLHF. CDR3 DNA sequence: TGTGCCAGCAGCTTGGGACAGGGGGGTAATTCACCCCTCCACTTT.

J is TRBJ2-5 and V is TRBV5-8, with D unresolved. The CDR3 is made up of 12 amino acids. CDR1 and CDR2 from the germline V gene are SGHTS and YDEGEE. V was cut by 0 bases and J by 6 bases, with 6 bases left in between. CDR3 loop: CASSLDGQTQYF. CDR3 nucleotide sequence: TGTGCCAGCAGCTTGGACGGACAGACCCAGTACTTC.

This chain connects TRBV5-1 to TRBJ1-1, with a tentative D call TRBD1 (5 bases). Between the trimmed V and J ends, which lost 0 bases and 1 base, there was a span of 13 bases. This CDR3 contains 16 residues. Germline loops: CDR1 SGHRS, CDR2 YFSETQ. The CDR3 bases are TGCGCCAGCAGCTTGGAGTTGGTTGGACAGAACACTGAAGCTTTCTTT. Translating gives CASSLELVGQNTEAFF.

The chain couples TRBV10-3 to TRBJ1-1, with D unresolved. V shed 6 bases and J shed 1 base, with 9 bases lying between them. The CDR3 totals 13 residues. Per germline, CDR1 ENHRY and CDR2 SYGVKD. The CDR3 coding sequence is TGTGCCATCAGGGTAGTTGGGAACACTGAAGCTTTCTTT. Encoded protein: CAIRVVGNTEAFF.

The chain is built from TRBV11-3 and TRBJ1-1, with 8 bases that match TRBD1. Germline loops: CDR1 SGHNT, CDR2 YENEEA. The junction had 6 bases not matched to a gene; V was cut back by 1 base and J by 2 bases. The CDR3 has 16 residues. The CDR3 is CASSLGVSGGNTEAFF. The CDR3 DNA sequence: TGTGCCAGCAGCTTAGGTGTTTCAGGGGGCAACACTGAAGCTTTCTTT.

V is TRBV7-2 and J is TRBJ1-2; D uncertain. Trimming removed 5 bases at V and 3 bases at J, with 10 bases between. Per the germline V gene, CDR1 is SGHTA and CDR2 is FQGNSA. The CDR3 contains 13 residues. The CDR3 protein is CASSPPQDYGYTF. CDR3 DNA sequence: TGTGCCAGCAGCCCGCCCCAGGACTATGGCTACACCTTC.

The J gene is TRBJ1-1, the V gene TRBV6-6; no clear D. V lost 4 bases, J lost 0 bases, and 6 bases lay in between. Germline loops: CDR1 MNHNY, CDR2 SVGAGI (reference sequence). The CDR3 has 13 residues. The CDR3 protein is CASSSELNTEAFF. CDR3 in DNA: TGTGCCAGCAGTTCAGAGTTGAACACTGAAGCTTTCTTT.

V gene TRBV18 combines with J gene TRBJ1-4; a weak D match, TRBD1 (6 bases). The CDR3 extends over 12 amino acids. From germline, CDR1 is KGHSH and CDR2 LQKENI. V gave up 3 bases and J gave up 12 bases, with 11 bases separating them. CDR3 amino acids: CASSPNREELFF. The CDR3, as DNA: TGTGCCAGCTCACCCAACAGGGAGGAACTGTTTTTT.